This is a list of T cell receptor beta chains from one sample in a study of tumor-infiltrating lymphocytes in primary liver carcinoma. TCRdb independently ran MiXCR on the multiplex PCR reads; one entry per CDR3 protein. The data show around 170,000 distinct CDR3 sequences, 60% seen once. The specimen was peripheral blood. The receptors stem from a man aged 35 to 55 with primary liver carcinoma and hepatitis B virus infection. Both conserved end residues are part of each CDR3. A D gene is named only where the DNA matches it firmly. The size of a clone is reported for some rows only, either as once, few or many, or as a class for expanded clones.

size: .; D: TRBD1; J: TRBJ2-7; V: TRBV29-1; DNA: TGCAGCGCGACAGGGACCCACGAGCAGTACTTC; CDR3: CSATGTHEQYF
size: .; D: .; J: TRBJ2-1; V: TRBV11-3; DNA: TGTGCCAGCAGCTTAAATTTAGTAGGACACAATAAGCAGTTCTTC; CDR3: CASSLNLVGHNKQFF
size: few; D: .; J: TRBJ1-5; V: TRBV12-3/TRBV12-4; DNA: TGTGCCAGCAGTTTAGCGCGAAGGAGTCAGCCCCAGCATTTT; CDR3: CASSLARRSQPQHF
size: .; D: TRBD2; J: TRBJ2-7; V: TRBV10-3; DNA: TGTGCCACCACGGGACTAGCAGACTACGAGCAGTACTTC; CDR3: CATTGLADYEQYF
size: many; D: TRBD2; J: TRBJ2-1; V: TRBV6-5; DNA: TGTGCCAGCAGTGAAAGCGGGAGTACCTACAATGAGCAGTTCTTC; CDR3: CASSESGSTYNEQFF
size: few; D: .; J: TRBJ2-3; V: TRBV29-1; DNA: TGCAGCTCGAGAGGGGGCACAGATACGCAGTATTTT; CDR3: CSSRGGTDTQYF
size: .; D: TRBD2; J: TRBJ2-1; V: TRBV20-1; DNA: TGCGGTGCTAGATTTCATCCCCTTAGCGGGAGGGCAACAAATGAGCAGTTCTTC; CDR3: CGARFHPLSGRATNEQFF
size: few; D: .; J: TRBJ2-2; V: TRBV1; DNA: TGCACCAGCGTTGGACAGTTGAACACCGGGGAGCTGTTTTTT; CDR3: CTSVGQLNTGELFF
size: .; D: .; J: TRBJ1-2; V: TRBV12-3/TRBV12-4; DNA: TGTGCCAGCAGTTTTGGTCAAGCGCGTGGCTTCACCTTC; CDR3: CASSFGQARGFTF
size: .; D: .; J: TRBJ1-5; V: TRBV4-1; DNA: TGCGCCAGGAGCCAAGATGGCCAGTTCAATCAGCCCCAGCATTTT; CDR3: CARSQDGQFNQPQHF
size: .; D: .; J: TRBJ1-5; V: TRBV29-1; DNA: TGCGGCGTTGCGGGGCTTAGCAATCAGCCCCAGCATTTT; CDR3: CGVAGLSNQPQHF
size: .; D: TRBD2; J: TRBJ2-3; V: TRBV6-2/TRBV6-3; DNA: TGTGCCAGCAGTTACTCGATGGTAGCGGGAGGACACACAGATACGCAGTATTTT; CDR3: CASSYSMVAGGHTDTQYF
size: .; D: .; J: TRBJ1-1; V: TRBV5-1; DNA: TGCGCCAGCAGTCAAGACGGTGACACTGAAGCTTCCTTT; CDR3: CASSQDGDTEASF
size: few; D: .; J: TRBJ2-1; V: TRBV6-5; DNA: TGTGCCAGCAGTTCCCGGGGGCGAGAGCAGTTCTTC; CDR3: CASSSRGREQFF